This entry lists 19 T cell receptor beta chains sequenced from one sample in a study of identical twins. One entry per CDR3 protein, called by TCRdb with MiXCR from the 5' RACE reads. In the table there are about 200,000 distinct CDR3 sequences, approximately 5.9% of which are singletons. The same sample was also studied in work on T cells expressing NK-cell markers.

The source material was CD8+ T cells sorted from blood. These receptors came from a woman between 18 and 29 years old in good health.

By sample fraction, this clonotype is medium-sized. The chain joins TRBV6-2 or TRBV6-3 to TRBJ2-1, with 7 positions matching TRBD1. J was trimmed by 8 bases and V by 4 bases; bases with no gene match: 8. The CDR3 loop spans 14 amino acids. The germline gives CDR1 MNHEY, CDR2 SVGEGT. CDR3 in DNA: TGTGCCAGCAGTTCCGGACAGGCGAGCGATGAGCAGTTCTTC. Translated, it gives CASSSGQASDEQFF.

This clonotype was observed at least ten times. The chain carries TRBV7-9 and TRBJ1-5; TRBD1 is a possible D gene (5 bases). V lost 4 bases, J lost 1 base, and 11 bases lay in between. The CDR3 is made up of 15 amino acids. Germline V CDR1 and CDR2: SEHNR, FQNEAQ (reference sequence). The DNA of the CDR3 is TGTGCCAGCAGCTATGGTAGGGGAAGCAATCAGCCCCAGCATTTT. Translated, it gives CASSYGRGSNQPQHF.

The J gene is TRBJ2-1, the V gene TRBV7-9; TRBD2 might be the D (5 bases). This CDR3 comprises 14 residues. V lost 4 bases, J lost 6 bases, and 13 bases lay in between. CDR1 and CDR2 from the germline V gene are SEHNR and FQNEAQ (reference sequence). Written as DNA, the CDR3 is TGTGCCAGCAGCTCAACGGGGTCTAGCAATGAGCAGTTCTTC. Protein sequence: CASSSTGSSNEQFF.

This clonotype has just a few counts. This chain joins TRBV7-9 and TRBJ1-2, with no clear D. Per germline, CDR1 SEHNR and CDR2 FQNEAQ (reference sequence). V was pared by 5 bases and J by 5 bases, with 15 bases between. The length of the CDR3 is 14 residues. The CDR3, as DNA: TGTGCCAGCAGCCTCAACGCGAAACCTTATGGCTACACCTTC. Protein: CASSLNAKPYGYTF.

V usage is TRBV7-6 and J usage is TRBJ2-1, with a tentative D call TRBD2 (5 bases). This CDR3 contains 14 residues. Germline CDR1 and CDR2: SGHVS and FNYEAQ. V dropped 5 bases and J dropped 9 bases, with 17 bases sitting between them. The chain's CDR3 is CASSIGLSLSEQFF. DNA for the CDR3: TGTGCCAGCAGCATTGGACTCTCACTCAGTGAGCAGTTCTTC.

This clonotype appeared a few times. The V gene is TRBV14, the J gene TRBJ2-1, with 9 bases aligning to TRBD1. V shed 4 bases and J 1 base; nucleotides not matched to a gene: 5. This CDR3 is built from 16 residues. Germline lookup yields CDR1 SGHDN and CDR2 FVKESK. The CDR3 sequence: CASSLTGTGSYNEQFF. CDR3 DNA: TGTGCCAGCAGCCTTACCGGGACAGGGTCCTACAATGAGCAGTTCTTC.

This clonotype was seen a few times. The V call is TRBV14, the J call TRBJ2-7; D is possibly TRBD1 or TRBD2 (5 bases each). Germline lookup yields CDR1 SGHDN and CDR2 FVKESK. Trimming took 4 bases from V and 3 from J, leaving 16 bases between them. The CDR3 consists of 15 residues. CDR3 region: CASSRTGQTSYEQYF. The CDR3 bases are TGTGCCAGCAGCCGTACAGGACAAACTAGCTACGAGCAGTACTTC.

A few counts support this clonotype. The chain recombines TRBV24-1 with TRBJ2-1, with TRBD2 identical over 7 bases. Germline trimming cut 11 bases from V and 9 bases from J; bases unmatched to any gene: 9. The V gene's germline CDR1 is KGHDR and CDR2 SFDVKD. The CDR3 extends over 12 amino acids. The CDR3 DNA is TGTGCCAGCCAAGGGGAGGGAACTGAGCAGTTCTTC. Translated: CASQGEGTEQFF.

This clonotype was seen a handful of times. This chain's CDR3 is CASSPSGDTYEQYF. The CDR3 DNA follows: TGCGCCAGCAGCCCTAGCGGGGATACCTACGAGCAGTACTTC. The genes are TRBV10-1 and TRBJ2-7; 9 bases are shared with TRBD2. Germline-derived CDR1 and CDR2 are WNHNN and SYGVQD (reference sequence). The ends lost 6 bases at V and 2 bases at J; junction bases unmatched: 5. The CDR3 consists of 14 residues.

The chain is built from TRBV5-5 and TRBJ1-1, with D possibly TRBD1 on 6 matching bases. There are 14 residues in the CDR3. In germline, CDR1 is SGHKS, CDR2 YYEKEE (reference sequence). The V and J ends lost 6 bases and 0 bases respectively, with 12 bases between them. The CDR3 DNA sequence: TGTGCCAGCATCTTCCGGACAGTGAACACTGAAGCTTTCTTT. It specifies CASIFRTVNTEAFF.

The chain joins TRBV5-6 to TRBJ1-6, with no clear D. Trimming stripped 0 bases from V and 0 bases from J, with 10 bases between. CDR1 is SGHDT and CDR2 is YYEEEE in the germline V gene. This CDR3 has 17 residues. CDR3 nucleotide sequence: TGTGCCAGCAGCTTGGAAATAGTCAGCTCCTATAATTCACCCCTCCACTTT. This codes for CASSLEIVSSYNSPLHF.

This clonotype is a singleton in its sample. This may be a read error, as it is one base from a much larger clone. This chain connects TRBV6-1 to TRBJ2-1; no firm D call. The CDR3 spans 13 residues. V was shortened by 10 bases and J by 8 bases, with 18 bases between the two germline ends. Germline CDR1 reads MNHNS; CDR2 reads SASEGT. The CDR3 DNA sequence: TGTGCCACCGCCCCAATAGTGGGCCATGAGCAGTTCTTC. It translates to CATAPIVGHEQFF.

This clonotype was counted many times. The chain uses TRBV5-5 and TRBJ1-3; D is uncertain. Trimming left V 5 bases short and J 1 base short, with 7 bases between. Germline V gene data show CDR1 as SGHKS and CDR2 as YYEKEE (reference sequence). The CDR3 is 13 residues long. CDR3 region: CASRGLSGNTIYF. The CDR3 DNA is TGTGCCAGCAGAGGACTGTCTGGAAACACCATATATTTT.

The rearrangement links TRBV20-1 to TRBJ2-2; no definite D call. The V gene's germline CDR1 is DFQATT and CDR2 SNEGSKA (reference sequence). Trimming removed 0 bases from V and 4 bases from J, with 6 bases in between. The CDR3 has 13 amino acids. The chain's CDR3 is CSAREAGTGELFF. CDR3 bases: TGCAGTGCTAGAGAGGCAGGCACCGGGGAGCTGTTTTTT.

The sample holds many counts of this clonotype. V and J are TRBV7-8 and TRBJ2-3, with D tentatively TRBD1 or TRBD2 (6 bases each). Trimming took off 4 bases at V and 4 bases at J, with 12 bases between the two ends. Germline V gene lookup returns CDR1 SGHVS and CDR2 FQNEAQ. The CDR3 spans 14 residues. CDR3 DNA sequence: TGTGCCAGCAGCTCCAACCGGGGGCCAGATACGCAGTATTTT. Translation: CASSSNRGPDTQYF.

This clonotype was counted a few times. The rearrangement links TRBV12-3 or TRBV12-4 to TRBJ1-1; D is perhaps TRBD1 (6 bases). The germline V and J ends were trimmed by 6 bases and 7 bases, with 9 bases remaining between them. This CDR3 contains 11 residues. The CDR3 bases are TGTGCCAGCAGCCAGACAGGTGAAGCTTTCTTT. Protein: CASSQTGEAFF.

This clonotype was detected a few times. The V and J genes are TRBV9 and TRBJ2-3; D call uncertain. V lost 0 bases and J 11 bases, leaving 10 bases between the germline ends. There are 12 residues in the CDR3. Per germline, CDR1 SGDLS and CDR2 YYNGEE. CDR3 DNA sequence: TGTGCCAGCAGCGTAGAATCAAGGGTGCAGTATTTT. Translated: CASSVESRVQYF.

This clonotype was observed a handful of times. V and J are TRBV9 and TRBJ2-1, with no clear D. CDR3 length: 12 amino acids. Germline V gene data show CDR1 as SGDLS and CDR2 as YYNGEE. Trimming took off 3 bases at V and 9 bases at J, with 10 bases between the two ends. The CDR3 DNA reads as TGTGCCAGCAGCGCTGGGGATAGTGAGCAGTTCTTC. Its translation: CASSAGDSEQFF.

This clonotype has at least ten counts. J is TRBJ2-7 and V is TRBV7-2; D uncertain. Germline V lookup: CDR1 SGHTA, CDR2 FQGNSA. The V gene lost 5 bases and the J gene lost 2 bases, with 7 bases spanning the gap. The CDR3 covers 12 residues. CDR3 in amino acids: CASSPPTYEQYF. The CDR3 DNA sequence: TGTGCCAGCAGCCCCCCCACCTACGAGCAGTACTTC.